The entry below gives a single T cell receptor (beta chain) sequence along with its context. Its antigen is as yet unknown. These data are taken from a study of OX40 agonist ivuxolimab in advanced cancers. Findings and caveats of the study: It was not determined which antigens were specifically recognized by the peripheral T cells that had undergone clonal expansion. Partial responders at 0.1-3.0 mg/kg had among the lowest clonal expansion.

The repertoire was sequenced with immunoSEQ multiplex PCR; TCRdb's copy has only in-frame clones and lacks some. The sample lists tens of thousands of clones, about 90% occurring once. The germline gives CDR1 SGHTA, CDR2 FQGNSA. There are 15 residues in the CDR3. Germline trimming cut 7 bases from V and 3 bases from J; bases unmatched to any gene: 10. The receptor's source is an adult with an advanced solid tumor such as melanoma, head and neck, liver or kidney cancer. The specimen was CD4+ or CD8+ T cells sorted from blood, collected in a trial of the OX40 agonist ivuxolimab. The rearrangement uses TRBV7-2 and TRBJ2-7, with TRBD2 identical over 9 bases. CDR3 loop: CASTHSGSVLYEQYF. The CDR3 nucleotides read TGTGCCAGCACCCATAGCGGGAGTGTCCTCTACGAGCAGTACTTC.